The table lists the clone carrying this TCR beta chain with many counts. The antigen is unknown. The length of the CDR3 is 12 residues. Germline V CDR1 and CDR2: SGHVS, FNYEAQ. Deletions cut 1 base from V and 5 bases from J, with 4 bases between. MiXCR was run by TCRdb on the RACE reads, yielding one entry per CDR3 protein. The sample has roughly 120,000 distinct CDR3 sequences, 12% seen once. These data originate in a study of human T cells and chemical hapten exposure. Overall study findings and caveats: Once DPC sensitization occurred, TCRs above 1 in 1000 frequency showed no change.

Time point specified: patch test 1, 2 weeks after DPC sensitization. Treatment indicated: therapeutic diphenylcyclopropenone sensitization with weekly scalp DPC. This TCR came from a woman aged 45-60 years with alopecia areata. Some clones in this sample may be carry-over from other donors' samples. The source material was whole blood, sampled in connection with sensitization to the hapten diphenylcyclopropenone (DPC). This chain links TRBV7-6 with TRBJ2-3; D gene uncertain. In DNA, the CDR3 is TGTGCCAGCAGCTTAGGTAGAGATACGCAGTATTTT. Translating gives CASSLGRDTQYF.